The source of this T cell receptor (beta chain) is a study of beta chain features in type 1 diabetes listed by TCRdb under 2018. About the full investigation: No differences in mean age, gender distribution, total cell number or subset yield were found between patients and healthy donors. In the study, recently diagnosed type 1 diabetes patients and matched healthy donors were compared on the TCRB repertoires of their sorted circulating CD4+ T cell subsets. A total of about 100 million sorted cells were examined across all samples, and RNA yield correlated strongly with the number of cells per subset. Regulatory and stem cell-like memory subsets were obtained from only 8 patients and roughly eight healthy donors, while naive and central memory subsets were obtained from all 28 donors.

A single peripheral blood draw of approximately 120 mL on average was collected from each donor into heparinised tubes. A BD FACSAria II was used to sort naive, central memory, regulatory and stem cell-like memory CD4+ T cells with a panel that included CD45RO, CCR7, CD25, CD127, CD95 and CD27. Every sorted population had a purity above 95%. PBMCs were isolated right away by Lymphoprep density gradient centrifugation and were stained directly, without culture. To minimize batch effects, samples were stained and sorted in pairs, one healthy donor with one patient per experiment. Notes on this clone: Its antigen remains unidentified. One base away there is no much larger clone; base qualities are not given.

The full study reports these points: Naive, central memory and regulatory TCRB repertoires appeared to be more similar among patients than among healthy donors. In all four CD4+ subsets, TCRB CDR3 length was moderately but significantly shorter in type 1 diabetes patients. Because the HLA sub-analyses included only small numbers of individuals, any influence of HLA type on TCRB rearrangement was left unresolved. Fewer insertions and more nucleotide deletions at VDJ recombination sites were observed in patients with type 1 diabetes, implying thymic rearrangement abnormalities. Sequencing cDNA rather than genomic DNA could over-represent highly expressing activated cells, although activation and CD3 levels did not differ between groups. Shorter templates might be favored by PCR, yet because patient and control samples were amplified and corrected together, any such skew would affect both groups equally.

V has 4 bases trimmed and J has 0 bases trimmed; junction bases matching no gene number 6. The germline V gene sets CDR1 to SQVTM and CDR2 to ANQGSEA. The CDR3 sequence holds 16 residues, the cysteine and phenylalanine included. The sequence is cut down to CDR3 DNA, 48 bases in frame from base 1. All of the isolated RNA was reverse transcribed with the High Capacity cDNA Reverse Transcription Kit, so expressed TCRB transcripts were sequenced. Naive, central memory and regulatory T cell samples underwent deep immunoSEQ sequencing, averaging approximately 3.3 million total reads per sample. Sorted cells were lysed in RLT buffer and RNA was extracted with DNase-treated RNeasy Micro or Mini kits, depending on cell number. Each cell subset was processed on its own to prevent cross-contamination, while patient and healthy donor samples were processed together. Using the immunoSEQ multiplex PCR, TCRB sequences were amplified from cDNA into 87-bp fragments spanning the CDR3 region. Sequencing of the amplicons was performed on the Illumina HiSeq platform. The study's own analysis went as follows. PCR bias was computationally corrected using synthetic template baselines, reads within Hamming distance 2 were collapsed, and singletons that could not be merged were discarded. Reads were aligned against IMGT to assign V, D and J genes, CDR3 length and insertions or deletions at six rearrangement sites. Within each subset, clonotype counts were normalized to the number of sorted cells before true diversity and Gini coefficients were calculated with the tcR R package. The overlap coefficient, calculated on TCRB nucleotide sequences, was used to quantify repertoire sharing. Out-of-frame TCRB sequences from naive cells were analyzed as a proxy for the pre-selection repertoire. Entries here come from immuneACCESS through TCRdb and include only in-frame sequences with V and J called. Some clones fail to appear in such tables; in the studies checked, an unresolved V gene covers under half of the shortfall, and the cause of the remainder is unknown. The DNA gave D and trimming, while V, J and clone size come from that table. This sample lists 280,000 or so clones; 14% to 15% were detected once. The ten largest account for less than 0.02% of the sample.

The sequence was collected from a man between 18 and 29 years old with type 1 diabetes. Sequenced sample: naive CD4+ T cells from blood. The cell subset or site label, as the study defines it: true naive CD4+ T cells. In this chain, TRBV29-1 is recombined with TRBJ2-3; 11 bases in the middle match TRBD2. The nucleotide sequence reads as follows: TGCAGCGTTGCCCCGAGGACTAGCGGGAGCACAGATACGCAGTATTTT. Translated, it reads CSVAPRTSGSTDTQYF.